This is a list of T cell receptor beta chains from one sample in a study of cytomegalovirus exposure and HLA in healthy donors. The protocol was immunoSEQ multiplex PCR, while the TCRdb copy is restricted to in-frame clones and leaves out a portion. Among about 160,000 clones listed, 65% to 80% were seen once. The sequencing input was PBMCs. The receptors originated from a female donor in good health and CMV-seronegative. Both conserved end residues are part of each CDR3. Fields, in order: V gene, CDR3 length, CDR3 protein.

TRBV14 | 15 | CASSQDLQGSYGYTF
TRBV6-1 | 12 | CASRTANTEAFF
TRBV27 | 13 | CASSSDRAGEQYF
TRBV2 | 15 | CASKPERGNTGELFF
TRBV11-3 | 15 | CASSPGAGEGNEQFF
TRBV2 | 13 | CASSVGQGKGYTF
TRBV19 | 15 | CASSIVQARADTQYF
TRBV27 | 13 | CASSLGALTEAFF
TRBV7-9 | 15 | CASSPGQGLNTEAFF
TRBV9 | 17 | CASSVGSGRVNTGELFF
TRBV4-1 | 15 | CASSQDRGYNYGYTF
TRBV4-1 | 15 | CASSQVVSSAGGRIF
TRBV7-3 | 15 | CASSLKISGRGEQFF
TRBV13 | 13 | CASSPGGQETQYF
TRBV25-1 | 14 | CASSPTGADSPLHF
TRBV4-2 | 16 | CASSQGFLGQGYEQYF
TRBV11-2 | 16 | CASSFVGQGSNYGYTF
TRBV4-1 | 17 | CASSQLWTSGFQETQYF
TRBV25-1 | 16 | CASSEFGTSGSNEQFF
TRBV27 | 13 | CASSIRTGGGYTF